The rows below give T cell receptor beta chains drawn from one sample of a study of T-cell reconstitution after alpha-beta-depleted transplantation in children. TCRdb ran MiXCR on the PCR reads and lists one entry per CDR3 protein. The profile shows 100,000 or so distinct CDR3 sequences, around a quarter of them singletons. The sample in question was PBMCs, obtained before TCRalphabeta/CD19-depleted stem cell transplant. These receptors were collected from a boy younger than 10 with acute lymphoblastic leukemia, due to receive a stem cell transplant. Each CDR3 is given with its conserved first and last residue.

TRBJ2-1,TRBV6-1,CASSERQGLGNEQFF
TRBJ2-3,TRBV12-3/TRBV12-4,CASRSGTGIDTQYF
TRBJ2-5,TRBV3-1,CASSQGTSGGYETQYF
TRBJ1-1,TRBV12-3/TRBV12-4,CASSLGRTAFF
TRBJ2-3,TRBV12-3/TRBV12-4,CASSFRTSGTDTQYF
TRBJ1-4,TRBV7-8,CASSLDRVGEKLFF
TRBJ1-1,TRBV20-1,CSARDREGMNTEAFF
TRBJ2-2,TRBV27,CASRRGGLGTGELFF
TRBJ2-1,TRBV5-6,CASSLEGSLSSYNEQFF
TRBJ2-7,TRBV7-2,CASSIAGTSYYEQYF
TRBJ2-1,TRBV2,CASSEVASGSGEQFF
TRBJ2-1,TRBV20-1,CSALRVVEPHNEQFF
TRBJ2-1,TRBV9,CASSPHGGSYNEQFF
TRBJ2-7,TRBV7-2,CASSRSAHYSYEQYF
TRBJ1-6,TRBV27,CASRRQGYNSPLHF
TRBJ2-4,TRBV7-2,CASSPGGIAKNIQYF
TRBJ2-1,TRBV7-3,CASSLIGRGSYNEQFF
TRBJ2-3,TRBV7-4,CASSLTSSGCTDTQYF
TRBJ2-7,TRBV18,CASSETSGGYEQYF
TRBJ2-3,TRBV6-2/TRBV6-3,CASSYSGTSGPDTQYF
TRBJ2-2,TRBV7-2,CASSESSGKNTGELFF
TRBJ1-2,TRBV20-1,CSASPGAAGYTF
TRBJ2-7,TRBV25-1,CASSDEAGVTEYEQYF
TRBJ1-1,TRBV5-6,CASSLLTQGMNTEAFF
TRBJ2-7,TRBV29-1,CSVEEEADRDNEQYF
TRBJ2-1,TRBV5-1,CASSLIPGLAGLNEQFF
TRBJ2-5,TRBV3-1,CASSQGLLAEQETQYF
TRBJ2-3,TRBV15,CATSRDFSGGADTQYF
TRBJ2-1,TRBV20-1,CSAPKPLAGFYNEQFF
TRBJ1-5,TRBV12-3/TRBV12-4,CASSLGQKNQPQHF
TRBJ2-2,TRBV12-3/TRBV12-4,CASSLGQGYGELFF
TRBJ2-5,TRBV10-3,CAISESTSGQETQYF
TRBJ2-1,TRBV5-1,CASSLDRGTYNEQFF
TRBJ2-5,TRBV7-2,CASSLRGSFQETQYF
TRBJ1-2,TRBV12-3/TRBV12-4,CASSLSGNYGYTF
TRBJ2-7,TRBV20-1,CSSLKGPPYEQYF
TRBJ2-1,TRBV20-1,CSAFYHRQGVDEQFF
TRBJ1-4,TRBV5-8,CASSLGTEKLFF
TRBJ2-5,TRBV6-2/TRBV6-3,CASSYGGEQETQYF
TRBJ2-2,TRBV7-9,CASSERANTGELFF
TRBJ1-5,TRBV10-2,CASTISGNQPQHF
TRBJ2-2,TRBV28,CASSFNPRAVNTGELFF
TRBJ2-2,TRBV20-1,CSAPGLAGTNTGELFF
TRBJ2-2,TRBV9,CASSGWGSNAGELFF
TRBJ2-7,TRBV20-1,CSRMGVHEQYF
TRBJ1-1,TRBV6-2/TRBV6-3,CASGGPRVSLNTEAFF
TRBJ2-2,TRBV12-3/TRBV12-4,CASSLGSNTGELFF
TRBJ2-5,TRBV3-1,CASSPIPGQGARETQYF
TRBJ2-7,TRBV7-2,CASSINYEQYF
TRBJ2-2,TRBV4-2,CASSQEIAHGELFF
TRBJ2-2,TRBV6-5,CASSWDRGTGELFF
TRBJ1-6,TRBV28,CASSTLTGGNSPLHF
TRBJ2-3,TRBV29-1,CSVEDRTVDTQYF
TRBJ1-1,TRBV5-1,CASSSPNRNTEAFF
TRBJ1-1,TRBV2,CASSVYGQGTNTEAFF
TRBJ1-2,TRBV20-1,CSAINRQGNYGYTF
TRBJ1-5,TRBV7-2,CASSPRAGGNQPQHF
TRBJ2-2,TRBV27,CASSLLVGGQANTGELFF
TRBJ1-2,TRBV12-3/TRBV12-4,CASSLEFSGAGGYTF
TRBJ2-5,TRBV5-1,CASSPRQGGLFTQYF